This section outlines one T cell receptor (beta chain) sequence together with its context. The record originates from a study of human CD4 T cells and Enterobacteriaceae. Study-level background: Heat-inactivated E. coli, K. pneumoniae, E. aerogenes, S. flexneri, S. sonnei, S. typhimurium, S. aureus stimulated cells.

FACS sorting after 6-7 days collected CFSE-low CD25+ ICOS+ proliferating activated T cells. Memory CD4+ T cells were CFSE-labeled and cultured 2:1 with antigen-pulsed autologous monocytes. The memory gate held CD4+ cells that were not CD45RA+CCR7+CD95- naive cells, over 98% pure. CD4 and CD14 magnetic microbeads positively selected total CD4+ T cells and monocytes. The repertoire was sequenced with immunoSEQ multiplex PCR; TCRdb's copy has only in-frame clones and lacks some. The sample carries 250 or so clones, roughly 40% recorded once. This CDR3 comprises 14 residues. V dropped 0 bases and J dropped 2 bases, with 8 bases sitting between them. Germline CDR1 is KGHSH and CDR2 is LQKENI.

Sequencing used bacteria-reactive CD4+ T cells grown in culture. As for subset: CFSE-low proliferating memory CD4 T cells sorted after in vitro stimulation with a heat-inactivated bacterium or M. tuberculosis lysate. This chain links TRBV18 with TRBJ2-7; no reliable D call. The sequence was collected from a human donor in good health. In DNA form, the CDR3 reads TGTGCCAGCTCACCACCGTACTCGGCCTACGAGCAGTACTTC. Translation: CASSPPYSAYEQYF.